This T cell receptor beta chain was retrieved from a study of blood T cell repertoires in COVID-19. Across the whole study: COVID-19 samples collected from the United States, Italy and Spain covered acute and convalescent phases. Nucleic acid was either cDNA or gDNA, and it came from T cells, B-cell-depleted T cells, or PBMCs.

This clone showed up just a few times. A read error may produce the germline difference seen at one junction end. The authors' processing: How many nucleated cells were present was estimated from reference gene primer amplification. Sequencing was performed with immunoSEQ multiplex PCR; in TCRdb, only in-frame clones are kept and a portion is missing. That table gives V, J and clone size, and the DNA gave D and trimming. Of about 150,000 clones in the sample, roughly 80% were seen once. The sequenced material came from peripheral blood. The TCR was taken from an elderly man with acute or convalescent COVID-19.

The CDR3 loop is CASSLMVSYQPQHF. The CDR3 DNA reads as TGTGCCAGCAGCTTAATGGTTAGCTATCAGCCCCAGCATTTT. The chain carries TRBV7-8 and TRBJ1-5; no firm D call. The CDR3 is 14 amino acids. Germline assignment: CDR1 SGHVS and CDR2 FQNEAQ.